This TCR beta chain was captured in a study of control samples from healthy donors and cancer patients. This table comes from immunoSEQ multiplex PCR, and its TCRdb copy is limited to in-frame clones, with some not included. Here the sample spans approximately 49,000 clones, roughly nine tenths being singletons. Germline V gene data show CDR1 as SGHRS and CDR2 as YFSETQ. Trimming removed 5 bases at V and 1 base at J, with 15 bases between. This CDR3 region has 15 residues. The receptor comes from a middle-aged man with colorectal cancer. This chain uses TRBV5-1 with TRBJ1-2, with D unclear. The specimen sequenced was PBMCs. This CDR3 is CASRPDVRSNYGYTF. The CDR3 DNA reads as TGCGCCAGCAGACCCGACGTGAGGAGTAACTATGGCTACACCTTC.